Listed here are 9 T cell receptor beta chains from one sample, sequenced in a study of T cell responses to AZD1222 COVID-19 vaccine. Repertoires were generated with immunoSEQ multiplex PCR, while TCRdb's copy carries only in-frame clones and drops some. Of around 80,000 clones in the sample, under 90% were seen once. The material sequenced was peripheral blood, taken 28 days after the second AZD1222 dose. The source of these receptors is an adult who received the AZD1222 COVID-19 vaccine.

The chain links TRBV4-3 to TRBJ1-3; 9 bases fit TRBD1. The CDR3 consists of 18 residues. J gave up 5 bases and V 1 base, and 12 bases lay outside the gene matches. The germline V gene has CDR1 LGHNA and CDR2 YSLEER. The CDR3 is CASSQAYLGGQGRNTIYF. In nucleotides, the CDR3 is TGCGCCAGCAGCCAAGCCTATTTAGGAGGACAGGGGAGAAACACCATATATTTT.

The V call is TRBV29-1, the J call TRBJ2-7; 8 bases are a match to TRBD1. Germline CDR1 SQVTM, CDR2 ANQGSEA. This CDR3 is 16 amino acids long. J gave up 1 base and V 6 bases, and 14 bases lay outside the gene matches. CDR3 nucleotides: TGCAGCGTAGTGTTCGGGATGACAGGGGTTTCCTACGAGCAGTACTTC. Amino acids: CSVVFGMTGVSYEQYF.

This clone was observed once. The chain joins TRBV27 to TRBJ1-5, with 7 nucleotides matching TRBD1. V lost 2 bases, J lost 6 bases, and 4 bases stayed unmatched. The germline V gene encodes CDR1 MNHEY and CDR2 SMNVEV (reference sequence). The CDR3 loop spans 14 amino acids. The CDR3 sequence: CASSLNRGSQPQHF. DNA of the CDR3: TGTGCCAGCAGTTTAAACAGGGGAAGTCAGCCCCAGCATTTT.

This chain links TRBV7-9 with TRBJ1-2, with a possible D match to TRBD1 (6 bases). The CDR3 covers 14 residues. CDR1 is SEHNR and CDR2 is FQNEAQ in the germline V gene (reference sequence). V lost 1 base and J 7 bases, leaving 13 bases between the germline ends. The chain's CDR3 is CASSLDQGSSGYTF. The CDR3 bases are TGTGCCAGCAGCTTAGACCAGGGGTCGAGTGGCTACACCTTC.

V gene TRBV7-2 combines with J gene TRBJ2-1; 8 positions agree with TRBD2. The V and J ends lost 3 bases and 14 bases, in that order; junction bases with no gene match: 15. Germline CDR1 is SGHTA and CDR2 is FQGNSA. The CDR3 runs 15 residues. The CDR3: CASSFGERGRFEEFF. DNA for the CDR3: TGTGCCAGCAGCTTCGGCGAGCGGGGGCGCTTTGAAGAGTTCTTC.

The chain combines TRBV6-5 with TRBJ2-7; D not resolved. Germline CDR1 is MNHEY and CDR2 is SVGAGI. CDR3 length: 11 residues. The V and J ends lost 11 bases and 3 bases respectively, with 11 bases between them. CDR3 region: CAGRSFYEQYF. In DNA form, the CDR3 reads TGTGCCGGCCGAAGTTTCTACGAGCAGTACTTC.

V is TRBV6-2 or TRBV6-3 and J is TRBJ1-2, with no clear D. This CDR3 comprises 13 residues. Trimming cost V 6 bases and J 4 bases, with 12 bases left between them. The germline V gene encodes CDR1 MNHEY and CDR2 SVGEGT. The CDR3 loop reads CASSLDRLYGYTF. CDR3 coding DNA: TGTGCCAGCAGCCTGGACCGTCTCTATGGCTACACCTTC.

The chain uses TRBV28 and TRBJ2-2; D unclear. The CDR3 extends over 15 amino acids. CDR1 MDHEN and CDR2 SYDVKM come from the germline V gene. V lost 6 bases and J 1 base, leaving 12 bases between the germline ends. CDR3 amino acids: CASSLPVVNTGELFF. In DNA form, the CDR3 reads TGTGCCAGCAGCCTTCCCGTGGTGAACACCGGGGAGCTGTTTTTT. Together with reference TRBV28 and TRBJ2-2, the CDR3 gives the full variable domain: DVKVTQSSRYLVKRTGEKVFLECVQDMDHENMFWYRQDPGLGLRLIYFSYDVKMKEKGDIPEGYSVSREKKERFSLILESASTNQTSMYLCASSLPVVNTGELFFGEGSRLTVL.

The V and J genes are TRBV7-8 and TRBJ1-5; unclear D gene. The CDR3 totals 16 residues. Trimming removed 5 bases at V and 8 bases at J, with 22 bases between. In germline, CDR1 is SGHVS, CDR2 FQNEAQ. The CDR3 loop reads CASSESWTTRRKPQHF. The DNA of the CDR3 is TGTGCCAGCAGCGAATCCTGGACCACAAGGAGGAAGCCCCAGCATTTT.